This T cell receptor beta chain was recovered during a study of T-cell reconstitution after alpha-beta-depleted transplantation in children. This clonotype was seen at least ten times. Its specificity is not known. A library of TCRbeta sequences, prepared with unique molecular identifiers, was generated. TCRdb called the PCR reads again in MiXCR, with one record for every CDR3 protein. The sample gives around 270,000 distinct CDR3 sequences, around 10% of which show up once; roughly 7.1% is in the top ten. The CDR3 has 15 amino acids. Deletions cut 2 bases from V and 5 bases from J, with 16 bases between. Germline assignment: CDR1 SGDLS and CDR2 YYNGEE. Regarding the study as a whole: From surviving recipient T cells and thymic progenitors came the high day-60 TCRbeta diversity observed in some patients. Reportedly, roughly two months post-transplant, alpha-beta T cells arose from several hundred expanded graft clones. Newly made T cells mostly supplied T-cell counts and diversity one year after transplant.

The material sequenced was PBMCs, taken before TCRalphabeta/CD19-depleted stem cell transplant. The chain has TRBV9 and TRBJ2-5; perhaps D is TRBD1 or TRBD2 (5 bases each). The source of this sequence is a boy under three years old with acute myeloid leukemia, due to receive a stem cell transplant. The CDR3 coding sequence is TGTGCCAGCAGCGTCGGGCCAGGGTGGGGGGAGACCCAGTACTTC. Its protein is CASSVGPGWGETQYF. Based on the CDR3 plus reference TRBV9 and TRBJ2-5, the full variable domain is DSGVTQTPKHLITATGQRVTLRCSPRSGDLSVYWYQQSLDQGLQFLIQYYNGEERAKGNILERFSAQQFPDLHSELNLSSLELGDSALYFCASSVGPGWGETQYFGPGTRLLVL.